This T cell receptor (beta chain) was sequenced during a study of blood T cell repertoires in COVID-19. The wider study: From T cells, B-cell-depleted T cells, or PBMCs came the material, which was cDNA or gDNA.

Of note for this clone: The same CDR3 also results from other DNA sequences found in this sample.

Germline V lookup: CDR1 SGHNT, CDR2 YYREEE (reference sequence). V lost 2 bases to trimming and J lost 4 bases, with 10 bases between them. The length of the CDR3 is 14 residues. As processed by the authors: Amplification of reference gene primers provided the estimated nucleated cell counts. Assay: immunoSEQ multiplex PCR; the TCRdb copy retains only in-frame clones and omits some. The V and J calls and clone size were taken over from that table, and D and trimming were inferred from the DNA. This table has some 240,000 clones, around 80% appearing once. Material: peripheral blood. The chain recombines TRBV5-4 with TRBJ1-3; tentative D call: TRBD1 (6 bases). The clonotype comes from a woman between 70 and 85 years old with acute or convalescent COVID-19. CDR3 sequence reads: CASSLQGSGNTIYF. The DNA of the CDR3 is TGTGCCAGCAGCTTACAGGGTTCAGGAAACACCATATATTTT.